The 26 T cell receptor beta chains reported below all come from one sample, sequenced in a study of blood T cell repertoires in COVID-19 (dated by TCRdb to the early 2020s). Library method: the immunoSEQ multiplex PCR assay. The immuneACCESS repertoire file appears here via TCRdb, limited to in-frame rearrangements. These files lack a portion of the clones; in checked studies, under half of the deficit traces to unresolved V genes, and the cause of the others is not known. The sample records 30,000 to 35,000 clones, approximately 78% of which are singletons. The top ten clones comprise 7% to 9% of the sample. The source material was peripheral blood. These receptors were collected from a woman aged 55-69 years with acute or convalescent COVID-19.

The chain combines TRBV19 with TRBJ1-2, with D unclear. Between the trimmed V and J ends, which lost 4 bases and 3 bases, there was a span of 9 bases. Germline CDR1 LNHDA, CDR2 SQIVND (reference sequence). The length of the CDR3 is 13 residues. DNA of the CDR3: TGTGCCAGTAGTAAAAACAGAGACTATGGCTACACCTTC. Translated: CASSKNRDYGYTF.

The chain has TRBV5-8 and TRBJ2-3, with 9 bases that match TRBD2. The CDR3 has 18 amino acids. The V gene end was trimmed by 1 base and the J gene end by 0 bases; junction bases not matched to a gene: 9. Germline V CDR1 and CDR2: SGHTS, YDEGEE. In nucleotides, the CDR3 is TGTGCCAGCAGCTTGACGGCTAGCGGGGCCCATAGCACAGATACGCAGTATTTT. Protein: CASSLTASGAHSTDTQYF. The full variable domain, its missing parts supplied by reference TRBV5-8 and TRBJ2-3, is EAGVTQSPTHLIKTRGQQATLRCSPISGHTSVYWYQQALGLGLQFLLWYDEGEERNRGNFPPRFSGRQFPNYSSELNVNALELEDSALYLCASSLTASGAHSTDTQYFGPGTRLTVL.

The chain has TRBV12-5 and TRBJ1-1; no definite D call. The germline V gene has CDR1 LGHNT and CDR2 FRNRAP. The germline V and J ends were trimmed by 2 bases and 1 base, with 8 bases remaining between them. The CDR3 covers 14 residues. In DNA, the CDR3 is TGTGCTAGTGGTTTGCTTGAACAGAACACTGAAGCTTTCTTT. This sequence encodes CASGLLEQNTEAFF. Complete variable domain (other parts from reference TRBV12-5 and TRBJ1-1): DARVTQTPRHKVTEMGQEVTMRCQPILGHNTVFWYRQTMMQGLELLAYFRNRAPLDDSGMPKDRFSAEMPDATLATLKIQPSEPRDSAVYFCASGLLEQNTEAFFGQGTRLTVV.

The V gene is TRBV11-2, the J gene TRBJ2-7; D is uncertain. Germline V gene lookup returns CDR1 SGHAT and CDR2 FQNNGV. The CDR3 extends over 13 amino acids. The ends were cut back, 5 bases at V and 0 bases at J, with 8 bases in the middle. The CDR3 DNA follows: TGTGCCAGCAGCCAAGAGGCCTCCTACGAGCAGTACTTC. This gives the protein CASSQEASYEQYF.

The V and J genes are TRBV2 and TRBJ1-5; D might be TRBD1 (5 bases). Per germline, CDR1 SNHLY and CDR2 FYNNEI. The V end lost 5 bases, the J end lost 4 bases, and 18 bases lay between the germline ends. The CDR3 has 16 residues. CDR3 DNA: TGTGCCAGCAGTAGGGGTGTGGGGTGGGAAAATCAGCCCCAGCATTTT. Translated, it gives CASSRGVGWENQPQHF.

CDR3 sequence reads: CASSSYITEAFF. The CDR3 DNA reads TGTGCCAGCAGCTCCTATATCACTGAAGCTTTCTTT. V gene TRBV11-2 combines with J gene TRBJ1-1; D is undetermined. Germline V lookup: CDR1 SGHAT, CDR2 FQNNGV. V was trimmed by 4 bases and J by 4 bases, leaving 7 bases between them. This CDR3 has 12 residues.

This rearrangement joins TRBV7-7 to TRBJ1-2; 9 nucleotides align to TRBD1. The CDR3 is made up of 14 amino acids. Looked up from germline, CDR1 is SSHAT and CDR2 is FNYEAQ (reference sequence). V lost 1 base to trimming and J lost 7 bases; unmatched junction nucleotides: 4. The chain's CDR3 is CASSLVGDRAGYTF. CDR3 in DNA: TGTGCCAGCAGCTTAGTGGGGGACAGGGCTGGCTACACCTTC.

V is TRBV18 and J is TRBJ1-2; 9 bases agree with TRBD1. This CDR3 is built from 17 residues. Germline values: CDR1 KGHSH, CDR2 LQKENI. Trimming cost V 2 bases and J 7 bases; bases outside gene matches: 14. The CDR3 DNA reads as TGTGCCAGCTCACCAAGTGTCCTGACGGCGGGACAGGGTGGCTACACCTTC. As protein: CASSPSVLTAGQGGYTF.

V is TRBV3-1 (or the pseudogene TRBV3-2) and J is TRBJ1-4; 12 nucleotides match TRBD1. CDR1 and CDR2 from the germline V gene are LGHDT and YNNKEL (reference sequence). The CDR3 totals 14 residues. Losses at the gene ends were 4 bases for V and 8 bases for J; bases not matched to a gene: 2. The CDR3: CASSPGTGGEKLFF. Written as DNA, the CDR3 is TGTGCCAGCAGCCCCGGGACAGGGGGCGAAAAACTGTTTTTT.

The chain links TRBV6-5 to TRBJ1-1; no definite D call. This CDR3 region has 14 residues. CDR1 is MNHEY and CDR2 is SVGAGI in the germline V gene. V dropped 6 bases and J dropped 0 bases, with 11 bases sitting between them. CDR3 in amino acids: CASSLEAMNTEAFF. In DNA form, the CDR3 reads TGTGCCAGCAGCTTAGAAGCCATGAACACTGAAGCTTTCTTT.

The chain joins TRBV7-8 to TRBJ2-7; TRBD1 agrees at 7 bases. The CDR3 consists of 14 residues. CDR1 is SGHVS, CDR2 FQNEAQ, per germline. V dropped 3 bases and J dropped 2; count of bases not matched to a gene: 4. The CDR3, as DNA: TGTGCCAGCAGCTTTGATGGACAGGCCTACGAGCAGTACTTC. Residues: CASSFDGQAYEQYF. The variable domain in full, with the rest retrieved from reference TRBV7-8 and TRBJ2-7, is GAGVSQSPRYKVAKRGQDVALRCDPISGHVSLFWYQQALGQGPEFLTYFQNEAQLDKSGLPSDRFFAERPEGSVSTLKIQRTQQEDSAVYLCASSFDGQAYEQYFGPGTRLTVT.

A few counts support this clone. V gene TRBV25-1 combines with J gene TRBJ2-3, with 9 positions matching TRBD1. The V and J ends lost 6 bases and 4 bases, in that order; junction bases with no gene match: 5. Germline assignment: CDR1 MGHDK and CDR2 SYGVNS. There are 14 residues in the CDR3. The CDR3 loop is CASRGDRAPDTQYF. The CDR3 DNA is TGTGCCAGCAGGGGGGACAGGGCCCCAGATACGCAGTATTTT. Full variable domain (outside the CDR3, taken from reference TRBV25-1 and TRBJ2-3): EADIYQTPRYLVIGTGKKITLECSQTMGHDKMYWYQQDPGMELHLIHYSYGVNSTEKGDLSSESTVSRIRTEHFPLTLESARPSHTSQYLCASRGDRAPDTQYFGPGTRLTVL.

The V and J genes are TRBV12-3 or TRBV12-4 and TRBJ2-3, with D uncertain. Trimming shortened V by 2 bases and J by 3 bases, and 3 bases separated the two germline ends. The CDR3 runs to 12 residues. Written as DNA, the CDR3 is TGTGCCAGCAGTTTAATAACAGATACGCAGTATTTT. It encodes CASSLITDTQYF.

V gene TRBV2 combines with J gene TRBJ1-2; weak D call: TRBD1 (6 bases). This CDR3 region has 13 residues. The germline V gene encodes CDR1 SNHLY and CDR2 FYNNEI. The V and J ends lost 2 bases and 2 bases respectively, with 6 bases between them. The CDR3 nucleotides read TGTGCCAGCAGTGAACAGGGGAACTATGGCTACACCTTC. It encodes CASSEQGNYGYTF.

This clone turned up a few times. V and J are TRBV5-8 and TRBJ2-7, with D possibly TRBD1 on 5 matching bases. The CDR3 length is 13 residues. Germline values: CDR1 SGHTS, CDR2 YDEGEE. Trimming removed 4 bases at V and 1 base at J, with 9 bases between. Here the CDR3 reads CASSQGWSYEQYF. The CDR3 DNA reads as TGTGCCAGCAGCCAGGGATGGTCCTACGAGCAGTACTTC. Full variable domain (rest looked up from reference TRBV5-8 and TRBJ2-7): EAGVTQSPTHLIKTRGQQATLRCSPISGHTSVYWYQQALGLGLQFLLWYDEGEERNRGNFPPRFSGRQFPNYSSELNVNALELEDSALYLCASSQGWSYEQYFGPGTRLTVT.

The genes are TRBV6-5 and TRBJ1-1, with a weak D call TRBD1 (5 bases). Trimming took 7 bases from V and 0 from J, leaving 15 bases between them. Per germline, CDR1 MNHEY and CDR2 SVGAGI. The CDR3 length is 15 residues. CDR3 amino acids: CASIAPGGLNTEAFF. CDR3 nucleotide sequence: TGTGCCAGCATTGCCCCGGGGGGTTTGAACACTGAAGCTTTCTTT.

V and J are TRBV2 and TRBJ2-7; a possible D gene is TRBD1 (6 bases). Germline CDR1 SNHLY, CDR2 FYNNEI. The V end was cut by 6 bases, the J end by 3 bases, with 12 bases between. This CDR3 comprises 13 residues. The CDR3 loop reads CASRDRRDYEQYF. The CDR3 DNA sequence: TGTGCCAGCAGGGACAGACGAGACTACGAGCAGTACTTC.

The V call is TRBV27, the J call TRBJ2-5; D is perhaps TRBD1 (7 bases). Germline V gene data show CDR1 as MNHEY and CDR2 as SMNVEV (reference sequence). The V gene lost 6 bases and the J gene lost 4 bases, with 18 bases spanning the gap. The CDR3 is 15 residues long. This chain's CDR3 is CASSSPQGGRETQYF. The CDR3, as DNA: TGTGCCAGCAGCTCCCCCCAGGGGGGCCGAGAGACCCAGTACTTC.

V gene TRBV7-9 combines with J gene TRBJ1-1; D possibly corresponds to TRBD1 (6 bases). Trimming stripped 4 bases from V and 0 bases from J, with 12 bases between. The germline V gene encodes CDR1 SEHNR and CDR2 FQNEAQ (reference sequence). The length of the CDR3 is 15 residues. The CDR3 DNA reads TGTGCCAGCAGCTCCCGAGGGACACTGAACACTGAAGCTTTCTTT. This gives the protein CASSSRGTLNTEAFF. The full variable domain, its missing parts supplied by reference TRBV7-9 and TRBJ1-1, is DTGVSQNPRHKITKRGQNVTFRCDPISEHNRLYWYRQTLGQGPEFLTYFQNEAQLEKSRLLSDRFSAERPKGSFSTLEIQRTEQGDSAMYLCASSSRGTLNTEAFFGQGTRLTVV.

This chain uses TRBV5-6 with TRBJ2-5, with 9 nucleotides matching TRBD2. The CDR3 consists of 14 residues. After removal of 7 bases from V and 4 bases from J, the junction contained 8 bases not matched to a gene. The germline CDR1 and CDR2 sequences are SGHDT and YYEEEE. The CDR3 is CASGGVTSGETQYF. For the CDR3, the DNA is TGTGCCAGCGGGGGTGTGACTAGCGGAGAGACCCAGTACTTC.

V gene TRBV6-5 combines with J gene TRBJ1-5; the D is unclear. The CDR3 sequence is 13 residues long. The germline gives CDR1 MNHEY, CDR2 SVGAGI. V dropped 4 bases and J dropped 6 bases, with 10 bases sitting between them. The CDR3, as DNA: TGTGCCAGCAGTTTAATCGAGGGTCAGCCCCAGCATTTT. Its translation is CASSLIEGQPQHF.

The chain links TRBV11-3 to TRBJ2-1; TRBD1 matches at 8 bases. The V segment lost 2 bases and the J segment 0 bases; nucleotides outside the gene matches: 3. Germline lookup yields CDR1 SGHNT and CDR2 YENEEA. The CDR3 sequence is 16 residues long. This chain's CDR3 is CASSLSGQDSYNEQFF. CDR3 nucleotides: TGTGCCAGCAGCTTATCGGGACAGGACTCCTACAATGAGCAGTTCTTC.

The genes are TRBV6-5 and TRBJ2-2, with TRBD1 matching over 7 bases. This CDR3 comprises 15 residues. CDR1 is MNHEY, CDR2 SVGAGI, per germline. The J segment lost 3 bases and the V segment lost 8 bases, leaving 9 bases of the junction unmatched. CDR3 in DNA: TGTGCCAGCGCGACAGGGTTAGGGTACACCGGGGAGCTGTTTTTT. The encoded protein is CASATGLGYTGELFF.

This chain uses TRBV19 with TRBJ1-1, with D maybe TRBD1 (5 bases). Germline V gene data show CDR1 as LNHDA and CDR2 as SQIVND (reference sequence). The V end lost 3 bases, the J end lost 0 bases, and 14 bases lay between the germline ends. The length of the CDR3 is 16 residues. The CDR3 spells CASSIGPGSMNTEAFF. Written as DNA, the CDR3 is TGTGCCAGTAGTATCGGGCCAGGGTCCATGAACACTGAAGCTTTCTTT. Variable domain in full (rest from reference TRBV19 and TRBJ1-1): DGGITQSPKYLFRKEGQNVTLSCEQNLNHDAMYWYRQDPGQGLRLIYYSQIVNDFQKGDIAEGYSVSREKKESFPLTVTSAQKNPTAFYLCASSIGPGSMNTEAFFGQGTRLTVV.

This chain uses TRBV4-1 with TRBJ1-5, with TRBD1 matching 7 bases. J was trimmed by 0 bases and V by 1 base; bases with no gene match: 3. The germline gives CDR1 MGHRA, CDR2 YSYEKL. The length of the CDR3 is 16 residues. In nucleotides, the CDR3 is TGCGCCAGCAGCCAAGGGGACAGTTATAGCAATCAGCCCCAGCATTTT. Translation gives CASSQGDSYSNQPQHF.

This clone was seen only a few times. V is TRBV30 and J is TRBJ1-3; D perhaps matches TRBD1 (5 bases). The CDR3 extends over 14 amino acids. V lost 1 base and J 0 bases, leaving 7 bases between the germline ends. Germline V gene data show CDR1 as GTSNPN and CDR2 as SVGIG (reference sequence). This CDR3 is CAWSAGYSGNTIYF. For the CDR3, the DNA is TGTGCCTGGAGTGCAGGGTACTCTGGAAACACCATATATTTT. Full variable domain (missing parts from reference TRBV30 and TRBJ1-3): SQTIHQWPATLVQPVGSPLSLECTVEGTSNPNLYWYRQAAGRGLQLLFYSVGIGQISSEVPQNLSASRPQDRQFILSSKKLLLSDSGFYLCAWSAGYSGNTIYFGEGSWLTVV.